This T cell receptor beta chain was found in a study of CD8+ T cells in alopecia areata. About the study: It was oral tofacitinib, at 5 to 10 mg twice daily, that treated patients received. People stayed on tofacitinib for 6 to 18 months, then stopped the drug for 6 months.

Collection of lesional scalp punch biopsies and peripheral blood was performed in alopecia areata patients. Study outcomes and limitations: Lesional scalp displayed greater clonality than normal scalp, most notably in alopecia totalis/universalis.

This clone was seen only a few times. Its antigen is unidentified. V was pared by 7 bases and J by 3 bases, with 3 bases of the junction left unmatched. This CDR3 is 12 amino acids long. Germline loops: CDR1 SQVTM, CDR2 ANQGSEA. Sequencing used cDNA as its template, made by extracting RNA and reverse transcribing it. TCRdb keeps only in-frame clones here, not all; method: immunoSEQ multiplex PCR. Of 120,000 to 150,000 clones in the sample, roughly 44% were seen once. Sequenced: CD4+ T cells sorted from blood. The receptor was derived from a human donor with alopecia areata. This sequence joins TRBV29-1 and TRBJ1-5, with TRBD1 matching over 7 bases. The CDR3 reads CSAGTVNQPQHF. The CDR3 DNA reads TGCAGCGCTGGGACAGTCAATCAGCCCCAGCATTTT.